Sequencing of this TCR beta chain was carried out in a study of CD8 T cells in Susac syndrome. This CDR3 spans 13 amino acids. Looked up from germline, CDR1 is LGHDT and CDR2 is YNNKEL (reference sequence). J was trimmed by 8 bases and V by 4 bases; bases with no gene match: 7. Random hexamers primed reverse transcription of about 0.45 to 1 ug RNA. MiXCR, run by TCRdb on the immunoSEQ multiplex PCR reads, gives a single entry per CDR3 protein. The table includes approximately 120,000 distinct CDR3 sequences, 90% to 95% detected once. TEMRA cells were FACS-enriched, while CD8+ and CD4+ T cells were negatively isolated. With respect to this clonotype: Its specificity is unknown.

Findings of the study overall: The study conceded that relatively few individuals underwent its TCR sequencing and HLA analysis.

Material: CD8+ T cells from PBMCs. This chain links TRBV3-1 with TRBJ1-2; TRBD1 matches at 7 bases. The receptor was derived from a human donor with multiple sclerosis. The CDR3 sequence is CASSRKGARGYTF. DNA for the CDR3: TGTGCCAGCAGCCGTAAGGGGGCGCGCGGCTACACCTTC.